Listed below are T cell receptor beta chains from one sample, sequenced in a study of identifying expanded T cells in peripheral blood. Method: immunoSEQ multiplex PCR; TCRdb's copy keeps in-frame clones and lacks some. The data hold 91,000 or so clones, with more than 70% observed a single time. Material for sequencing was blood. These receptors originate from a person between 18 and 69 years old in good health. Each CDR3 is given without its conserved first and last residue.

j_call	v_call	cdr3_aa
TRBJ2-1	TRBV9	ASSPRDWDNEQF
TRBJ1-3	TRBV4-2	ASSQDRARSGNTIY
TRBJ1-3	TRBV14	ASSQATGPGNTIY
TRBJ1-5	TRBV23-1	ASAQSLGIGNQPQH
TRBJ2-2	TRBV5-1	ASTGLAGGNTGELF
TRBJ2-7	TRBV18	ASSPGVEQY
TRBJ1-4	TRBV28	ASSPGWGATNEKLF
TRBJ2-1	TRBV5-1	ASSWPRSSGHEQF
TRBJ1-6	TRBV5-4	ASSVGTGVESPLH
TRBJ1-4	TRBV4-3	ASSRGAIATNEKLF
TRBJ2-1	TRBV20-1	SAADNEQF
TRBJ2-1	TRBV7-2	ASRFSLAGVHNEQF
TRBJ2-1	TRBV11-2	ASSLAGGSNNEQF
TRBJ2-3	TRBV27	ASSLIGQGSSTDTQY
TRBJ2-7	TRBV29-1	SVGTGLTQMTYEQY
TRBJ2-5	TRBV7-7	ASSPQGSETQY
TRBJ2-7	TRBV5-1	ASSLTNRDSFSGEQY
TRBJ1-1	TRBV30	ACQQGSATEAF
TRBJ2-7	TRBV2	ATGAQSHHEQY
TRBJ2-3	TRBV6-1	ASLRGTGTEGPS
TRBJ2-4	TRBV7-9	ASSLANRLNIQY
TRBJ2-1	TRBV18	ASSPILNEQF
TRBJ2-1	TRBV5-4	ASSFTRGNSYNEQF
TRBJ2-3	TRBV15	ATRGTGTDTQY
TRBJ2-7	TRBV6-1	ASSEEDDSSYEQY
TRBJ2-3	TRBV28	ASSTRTSDTQY
TRBJ1-1	TRBV7-2	ASSLLWDTEAF
TRBJ2-1	TRBV4-1	ASSQAGGVTEQF
TRBJ1-3	TRBV11-2	ASSEDSIPGNTIY
TRBJ2-3	TRBV6-1	ASSWDSPSTDTQY
TRBJ1-1	TRBV7-9	ASSSGGNTEAF
TRBJ1-6	TRBV10-3	AISDDSEGASYNSPLH
TRBJ2-3	TRBV7-9	ASSLGTSTSTDTQY
TRBJ2-1	TRBV6-4	ASSVREEYNEQF
TRBJ2-3	TRBV5-3	ARSLLRAGLSSTDTQY
TRBJ2-1	TRBV6-1	ASSEARDISYNEQF
TRBJ1-4	TRBV5-1	ASKEGFGTNEKLF
TRBJ1-1	TRBV5-1	ASSLIGGITEAF
TRBJ2-7	TRBV5-4	ASSWGRRPSEQY
TRBJ1-6	TRBV6-5	ASSYQGFIGNSPLH
TRBJ2-2	TRBV28	ASSPGQGWGGELF